This TCR beta chain stems from a study of blood T cell repertoires in COVID-19. Overall study context: Whether acute or convalescent, the COVID-19 samples came from the United States, Italy and Spain. PBMCs, B-cell-depleted T cells, or T cells provided the cDNA or gDNA that made up the material.

Germline-derived CDR1 and CDR2 are SGHRS and YFSETQ. This CDR3 has 16 residues. V gave up 4 bases and J gave up 6 bases, with 22 bases separating them. The authors' processing: For nucleated cells, counts were estimated from reference gene primer amplification. Clones were sequenced by immunoSEQ multiplex PCR, and TCRdb holds only the in-frame ones, with some missing. That table supplies the V and J calls and clone size; D and trimming were determined from the DNA. The table has about 380,000 clones, 85% seen once. The clonotype originates from a woman younger than 30 with acute or convalescent COVID-19. Sequences were obtained from peripheral blood. The chain recombines TRBV5-1 with TRBJ1-1, with D possibly matching TRBD1 (6 bases). The CDR3 coding sequence is TGCGCCAGCAGCACCACCCGGACAGACATATTCGCTGAAGCTTTCTTT. Translated, it gives CASSTTRTDIFAEAFF.